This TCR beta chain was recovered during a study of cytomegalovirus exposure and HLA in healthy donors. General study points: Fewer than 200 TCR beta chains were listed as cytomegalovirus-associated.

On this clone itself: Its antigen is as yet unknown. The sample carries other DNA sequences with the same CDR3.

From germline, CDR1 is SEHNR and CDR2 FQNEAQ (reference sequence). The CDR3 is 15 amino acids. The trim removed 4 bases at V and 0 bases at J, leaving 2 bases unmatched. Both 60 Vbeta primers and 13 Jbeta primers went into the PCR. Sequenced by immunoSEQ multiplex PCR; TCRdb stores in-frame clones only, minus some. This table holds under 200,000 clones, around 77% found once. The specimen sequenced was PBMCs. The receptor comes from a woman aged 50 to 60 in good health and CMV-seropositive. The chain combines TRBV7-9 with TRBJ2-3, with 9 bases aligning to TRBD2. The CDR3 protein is CASSYSGGSTDTQYF. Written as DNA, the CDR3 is TGTGCCAGCAGCTATAGCGGGGGAAGCACAGATACGCAGTATTTT.